This TCR beta chain comes out of a study of vaccination and CD4 T cells after COVID-19. The treatment: roughly 10-day PBMC culture with coronavirus spike peptide pools or control peptides (ViraFEST assay). Sequencing of cultured CD4+ T cell DNA used the Oncomine TCR Beta short-read assay. The template was genomic DNA from cultured CD4+ T cells. In TCRdb, the PCR reads were re-called with MiXCR into one record per CDR3 protein. In the table there are approximately 26,000 distinct CDR3 sequences, less than 50% of which are singletons. Note on this clonotype: Its antigen is not known.

The receptor's source is a human donor who had recovered from COVID-19. Sequencing was carried out using CD4+ T cells from blood, cultured in vitro.

CDR3 protein: CASSYWASSQSYTYEQYF. The CDR3 bases are TGTGCCAGCAGTTATTGGGCTAGCTCCCAGAGTTACACCTACGAGCAGTACTTC. The chain couples TRBV6-2 or TRBV6-3 to TRBJ2-7; possible D gene TRBD2, 5 bases. The CDR3 extends over 18 amino acids. Germline lookup yields CDR1 MNHEY and CDR2 SVGEGT. The V gene lost 3 bases and the J gene lost 2 bases, with 23 bases spanning the gap.